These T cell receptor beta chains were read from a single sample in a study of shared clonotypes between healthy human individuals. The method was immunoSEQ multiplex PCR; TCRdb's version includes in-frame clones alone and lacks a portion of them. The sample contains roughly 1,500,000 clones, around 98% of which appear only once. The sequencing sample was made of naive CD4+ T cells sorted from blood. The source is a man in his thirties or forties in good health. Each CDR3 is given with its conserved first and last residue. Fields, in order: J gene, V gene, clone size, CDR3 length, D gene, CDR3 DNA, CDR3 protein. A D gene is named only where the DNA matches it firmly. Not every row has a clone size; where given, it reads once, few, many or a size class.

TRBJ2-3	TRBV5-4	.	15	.	TGTGCCAGCAGCTTGGAGGGAAAGCAGCTGTATACGCAGTATTTT	CASSLEGKQLYTQYF
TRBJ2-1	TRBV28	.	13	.	TGTGCCAGCAGTTTACCGGGAGTCTATGAGCAGTTCTTC	CASSLPGVYEQFF
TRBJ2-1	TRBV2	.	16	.	TGTGCCAGCAGTGAGGAGGCAGGGGGGATGGGACAGGAGCAGTTCTTC	CASSEEAGGMGQEQFF
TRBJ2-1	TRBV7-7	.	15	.	TGTGCCAGCTCATACTCCACAGGATCCTACAATGAGCAGTTCTTC	CASSYSTGSYNEQFF
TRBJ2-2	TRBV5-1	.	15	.	TGCGCCAGCAGCTTGCTCCGGACGAACACCGGGGAGCTGTTTTTT	CASSLLRTNTGELFF
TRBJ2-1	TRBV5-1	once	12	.	TGCGCCAGCAGCCGGACAGACAATGAGCAGTTCTTC	CASSRTDNEQFF
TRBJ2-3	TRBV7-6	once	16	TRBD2	TGTGCCAGCAGCCCGACCGGGCGGGAGGGCACAGATACGCAGTATTTT	CASSPTGREGTDTQYF
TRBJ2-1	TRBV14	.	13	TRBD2	TGTGCCAGCAGCCAGAGACTAGCGTCCGAGCAGTTCTTC	CASSQRLASEQFF
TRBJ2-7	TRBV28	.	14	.	TGTGCCAGCAGTTTGGCTCCTTTCCGCTACGAGCAGTACTTC	CASSLAPFRYEQYF
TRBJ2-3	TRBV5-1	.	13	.	TGCGCCAGCAGCTTGACCCCGGCGGATACGCAGTATTTT	CASSLTPADTQYF
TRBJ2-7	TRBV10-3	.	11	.	TGTGCCATCAGTGACCTCAGGGAGCAGTACTTC	CAISDLREQYF
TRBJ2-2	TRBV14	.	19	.	TGTGCCAGCAGCCCCTTAAGGGGCGGGCCTTGGAAGAACACCGGGGAGCTGTTTTTT	CASSPLRGGPWKNTGELFF
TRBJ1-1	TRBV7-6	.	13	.	TGTGCCAGCAGCTTACGACTTAGGGCTGAAGCTTTCTTT	CASSLRLRAEAFF
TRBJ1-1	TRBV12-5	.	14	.	TGTGCTAGTGGACGTGGGGAGCTGGACACTGAAGCTTTCTTT	CASGRGELDTEAFF
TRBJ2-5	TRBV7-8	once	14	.	TGTGCCAGCAGCATGACACGATACCAAGAGACCCAGTACTTC	CASSMTRYQETQYF